This T cell receptor (beta chain) was sequenced during a study of PD-L1 blockade in urothelial cancer. Study at large: Male patients with bladder-origin urothelial cancer numbered about nine tenths of the roughly 30. Blood analysis occurred 3 weeks (second dose) and 6 weeks after treatment start. Each blood sample yielded a median of around 130,000 T cells.

The V gene end was trimmed by 5 bases and the J gene end by 2 bases; junction bases not matched to a gene: 12. CDR3 length: 19 amino acids. The germline V gene encodes CDR1 MNHEY and CDR2 SMNVEV (reference sequence). The repertoire was sequenced with immunoSEQ multiplex PCR; TCRdb's copy has only in-frame clones and lacks some. The sample includes under 20,000 clones, around 90% of them seen just once. Here the sequenced sample was PBMCs, taken around atezolizumab (anti-PD-L1) treatment. The gene calls are TRBV27 and TRBJ2-2, with 12 bases identical to TRBD2. This TCR was sampled from a man in his fifties or sixties with urothelial cancer. For the CDR3, the DNA is TGTGCCAGCAGTCCCGGACTAGCGGGACCCCCTCTTAACACCGGGGAGCTGTTTTTT. This sequence encodes CASSPGLAGPPLNTGELFF.